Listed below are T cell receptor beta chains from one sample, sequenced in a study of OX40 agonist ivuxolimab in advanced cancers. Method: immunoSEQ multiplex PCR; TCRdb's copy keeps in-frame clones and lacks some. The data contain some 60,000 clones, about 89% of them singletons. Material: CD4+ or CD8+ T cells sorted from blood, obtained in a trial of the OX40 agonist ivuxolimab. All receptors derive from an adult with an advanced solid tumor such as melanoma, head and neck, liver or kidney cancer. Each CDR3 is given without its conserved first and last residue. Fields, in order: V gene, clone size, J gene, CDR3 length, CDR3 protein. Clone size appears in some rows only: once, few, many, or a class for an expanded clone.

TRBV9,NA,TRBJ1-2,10,ASNRQNYGYT
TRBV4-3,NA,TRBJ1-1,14,ASSQQGQSRSTEAF
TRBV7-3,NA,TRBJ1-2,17,ASSTGTPRKKYTNYGYT
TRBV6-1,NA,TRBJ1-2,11,ASSTRESYGYT
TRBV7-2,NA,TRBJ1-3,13,ASSLSPSPGNTIY
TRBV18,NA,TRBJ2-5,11,ASSEGLQETQY
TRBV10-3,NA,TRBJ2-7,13,AISESAGGPQEQY
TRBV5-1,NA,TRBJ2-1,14,ASSPKVAGGYNEQF
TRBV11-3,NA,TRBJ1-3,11,ASSFQSGNTIY
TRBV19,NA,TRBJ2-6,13,ASSMNSLGANVLT
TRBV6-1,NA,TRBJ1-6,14,ASSEAGESYNSPLH
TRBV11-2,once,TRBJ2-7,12,ASSPTRTYYEQY
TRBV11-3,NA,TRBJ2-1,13,ASSLGGTTIDEQF
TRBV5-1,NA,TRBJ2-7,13,ASSLANTGYYEQY
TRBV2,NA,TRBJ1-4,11,ASRYRLNEKLF
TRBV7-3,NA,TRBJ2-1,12,ASSLTTTYNEQF